This T cell receptor beta chain emerged from a study of shared clonotypes between healthy human individuals (dated by TCRdb to the early 2020s). Regarding the research as a whole: The cohort comprised a couple of women and three men aged 18 to 49 years. For each donor, three plates each were used for CD4 naive and CD4 memory, two plates were used for CD8 naive, and one plate was used for CD8 memory. Blood TCR repertoires of a handful of healthy adults were deeply sequenced to estimate repertoire size and the extent of clonotype sharing between individuals. Libraries were prepared and TCR repertoires were sequenced by different laboratories using diverse techniques, in order to increase sequencing depth and limit assay-specific biases. Leukapheresis yielded between about 0.94 and 8.9 billion PBMCs per donor.

The CDR3 runs 13 residues from the cysteine to the phenylalanine. The retained sequence is limited to the CDR3, 39 bases, with the frame set at the first base. CDR1 MNHEY and CDR2 SVGAGI are derived from the germline V gene. V has 7 bases trimmed and J has 0 bases trimmed; junction bases matching no gene number 2. Broader findings and caveats from the paper: Compared with non-shared clonotypes, the clonotypes found in all four sorted-subset donors had higher generation probabilities. Pairwise subsampling indicated that sequencing depth was expected to affect the degree of clonotype sharing among donors. Across four donors, roughly 5.1% of naive CD4, roughly 3.4% of naive CD8, under 2.5% of memory CD4, and 0.3% to 0.45% of memory CD8 clonotypes were shared. Larger estimated clonotype richness was generally found for naive subsets than for memory subsets. The genetic and exposure-history diversity represented was limited by the small number of donors. Even with the large sequencing depth, rarefaction of the sorted-subset datasets indicated that sequencing was incomplete. Sampling was limited to blood, and TCR repertoires in tissue likely differ from TCR repertoires in blood.

Of note for this clone: No antigen is known for it. No much larger clonotype is one base removed from it; base qualities were not supplied.

Using the deep immunoSEQ assay, TCR CDR3 regions were amplified from genomic DNA by multiplex PCR. Extracted genomic DNA from each cell subset was distributed evenly across all wells of several immunoSEQ 96-well plates, and each plate was treated as a replicate. For sorted subsets, each replicate PCR was loaded with 150 to 250 ng genomic DNA, equivalent to approximately 33,000 T cell genomes. Purified libraries were quantified with a Qubit 3.0 fluorometer, sized on a Bioanalyzer 2100, and re-quantified with the KAPA Library Quantification kit. Each immunoSEQ 96-well plate was sequenced on its own single-read 150-cycle Illumina NextSeq 550 flow cell. As for the authors' bioinformatics: The immunoSEQ output contained only junctional sequences without quality scores, so filtering could not match that applied to full-length reads. To assign V/J genes and CDR3, sequences were annotated against IMGT germline references using PyIR, a Python wrapper for IgBLAST v1.9. Reads were filtered out if the reads had weak V/J assignments (E-value above 1e-6), no CDR3, stop codons, out-of-frame junctions, or ambiguous translated residues. A V3J clonotype was defined by an identical inferred V gene, J gene, and CDR3 amino acid sequence. Percentage overlap between repertoires was computed as shared unique clonotypes divided by the size of the smaller repertoire. Richness of each repertoire was evaluated using RTK rarefaction, the Chao1 estimator, and Recon v2.1 estimates of unobserved clonotypes. Generation probabilities were computed with OLGA for all TCRbeta clonotypes obtained by the gDNA method from several donors. The clones in this table, taken by TCRdb from immuneACCESS, are in-frame only. Not every clone is retained; where verified, under half of the shortfall comes from an unresolved V gene, and the cause of the rest is unknown. That table gives V, J and clone size, and the DNA gave D and trimming. This sample has about 2,500,000 clones in its table, and 90% to 95% of those were observed once. The ten largest clones capture roughly 0.13% of the sample.

Healthy HIV-negative adults with no recently reported acute infections or vaccinations were included as donors. Every donor was a Caucasian adult living in Nashville, Tennessee, USA. CD4+ T cells were enriched through magnetic negative selection, after which naive cells were positively selected on CD45RA and the remaining negative fraction served as the memory subset. After blood collection by leukapheresis, PBMCs were isolated using Ficoll-Histopaque density gradient centrifugation and then cryopreserved in the vapor phase of liquid nitrogen. Analytical flow cytometry was used to check the purity and quantity of every magnetically sorted T cell population. Each sorted fraction had its genomic DNA isolated and then quantified by UV absorbance on a Nanodrop 2000c.

Sequencing was done on a sample of naive CD4+ T cells sorted from blood. Taken with the paper, the label for cell subset or site translates to: CD45RA+ positively selected. This sequence originates from a man aged 18-30 years in good health. The chain was built from TRBV6-5 and TRBJ1-1, with 7 central nucleotides matching TRBD1. The CDR3 region: CASKQGLNTEAFF. The DNA is TGTGCCAGCAAACAGGGGTTGAACACTGAAGCTTTCTTT.